These 19 T cell receptor beta chains came from one sample sequenced in a study of OX40 agonist ivuxolimab in advanced cancers. The table came from immunoSEQ multiplex PCR; TCRdb's copy has only in-frame clones and leaves some out. Counted here are just under 20,000 clones, roughly 82% occurring once; the ten biggest clones make up 3.1%. Sequences were derived from CD4+ or CD8+ T cells sorted from blood, sampled in a trial of the OX40 agonist ivuxolimab. The receptors here all came from an adult with an advanced solid tumor such as melanoma, head and neck, liver or kidney cancer.

The genes are TRBV11-1 and TRBJ2-7; D may be TRBD1 (5 bases). The germline CDR1 and CDR2 sequences are SGHAT and FQDESV (reference sequence). The CDR3 spans 15 residues. Trimming removed 6 bases at V and 0 bases at J, with 15 bases between. CDR3 region: CASSPTWGSSYEQYF. The CDR3 nucleotides read TGTGCCAGCAGTCCCACCTGGGGCAGCTCCTACGAGCAGTACTTC.

This clone was counted a single time. The chain carries TRBV19 and TRBJ2-3, with D tentatively TRBD1 or TRBD2 (6 bases each). This CDR3 region has 14 residues. V lost 4 bases and J lost 3, with 11 bases in between. Germline V CDR1 and CDR2: LNHDA, SQIVND (reference sequence). CDR3 bases: TGTGCCAGTAGTACCCAGGGGAGGACAGATACGCAGTATTTT. Protein sequence: CASSTQGRTDTQYF.

This chain uses TRBV19 with TRBJ2-7; perhaps TRBD1 as D (6 bases). CDR3 length: 15 amino acids. In germline, CDR1 is LNHDA, CDR2 SQIVND (reference sequence). Trimming stripped 9 bases from V and 2 bases from J, with 20 bases between. CDR3 DNA: TGTGCCAGCCGGCTCGCCAAACAGGGAGCCTACGAGCAGTACTTC. Translation gives CASRLAKQGAYEQYF.

The V gene is TRBV27, the J gene TRBJ1-3, with D possibly being TRBD1 (6 bases). The CDR3 totals 15 residues. Trimming pared 2 bases from V and 2 bases from J, leaving 10 bases between. Germline values: CDR1 MNHEY, CDR2 SMNVEV (reference sequence). The CDR3 coding sequence is TGTGCCAGCAGTTTAAGGGGGAGCCCTGGAAACACCATATATTTT. Its protein product is CASSLRGSPGNTIYF.

The V gene is TRBV5-6, the J gene TRBJ2-3, with D possibly matching TRBD2 (6 bases). Germline V lookup: CDR1 SGHDT, CDR2 YYEEEE. V was shortened by 4 bases and J by 4 bases, with 13 bases between the two germline ends. The CDR3 consists of 14 residues. This CDR3 reads CASSLAWEADTQYF. In DNA, the CDR3 is TGTGCCAGCAGCCTGGCCTGGGAGGCAGATACGCAGTATTTT.

The V and J genes are TRBV7-9 and TRBJ2-7; TRBD1 matches 8 bases. The V and J ends lost 4 bases and 6 bases, in that order; junction bases with no gene match: 8. Per germline, CDR1 SEHNR and CDR2 FQNEAQ (reference sequence). This CDR3 contains 14 residues. The CDR3: CASSSPGQAGEQYF. Written as DNA, the CDR3 is TGTGCCAGCAGCTCTCCGGGACAGGCAGGCGAGCAGTACTTC.

V is TRBV18 and J is TRBJ2-3, with unresolved D. In germline, CDR1 is KGHSH, CDR2 LQKENI. This CDR3 is 14 amino acids long. V lost 0 bases to trimming and J lost 2 bases, with 6 bases between them. CDR3 coding DNA: TGTGCCAGCTCACCACCTATAACCACAGATACGCAGTATTTT. Translated: CASSPPITTDTQYF.

This chain connects TRBV5-1 to TRBJ2-7, with D possibly being TRBD1 (6 bases). The CDR3 totals 14 residues. V gave up 4 bases and J gave up 0 bases, with 11 bases separating them. Per the germline V gene, CDR1 is SGHRS and CDR2 is YFSETQ. Written as DNA, the CDR3 is TGCGCCAGCAGCCTAGGACAGAGCTCCTACGAGCAGTACTTC. Translation gives CASSLGQSSYEQYF. The whole variable domain, filled in from reference TRBV5-1 and TRBJ2-7, reads KAGVTQTPRYLIKTRGQQVTLSCSPISGHRSVSWYQQTPGQGLQFLFEYFSETQRNKGNFPGRFSGRQFSNSRSEMNVSTLELGDSALYLCASSLGQSSYEQYFGPGTRLTVT.

The chain recombines TRBV6-6 with TRBJ1-2; 10 bases agree with TRBD1. The V segment lost 5 bases and the J segment 2 bases; nucleotides outside the gene matches: 2. CDR3 length: 14 amino acids. Germline V gene lookup returns CDR1 MNHNY and CDR2 SVGAGI (reference sequence). The CDR3 DNA is TGTGCCAGCAGTAAGGGACAGGGGAACTATGGCTACACCTTC. Residues: CASSKGQGNYGYTF.

V is TRBV25-1 and J is TRBJ2-5; D is uncertain. CDR1 MGHDK and CDR2 SYGVNS come from the germline V gene. The ends were cut back, 5 bases at V and 5 bases at J, with 12 bases in the middle. This CDR3 contains 13 residues. CDR3 coding DNA: TGTGCCAGCAGTCAAGATTACGGTGAGACCCAGTACTTC. It codes for CASSQDYGETQYF.

Written as DNA, the CDR3 is TGTGCCAGCAGTTACTCTTCAACGTATAGGACTGAAGCTTTCTTT. Its translation is CASSYSSTYRTEAFF. The chain is built from TRBV6-5 and TRBJ1-1, with D unclear. Germline loops: CDR1 MNHEY, CDR2 SVGAGI. The V end lost 0 bases, the J end lost 5 bases, and 13 bases lay between the germline ends. This CDR3 contains 15 residues.

This chain links TRBV9 with TRBJ2-2; 11 bases match TRBD2. Germline CDR1 SGDLS, CDR2 YYNGEE. The V and J ends lost 7 bases and 7 bases, in that order; junction bases with no gene match: 12. The CDR3 is 16 residues long. The DNA of the CDR3 is TGTGCCAGCGGGGGAATAGCGGGAGGGCCCGGCGGGGAGCTGTTTTTT. Its protein is CASGGIAGGPGGELFF.

The chain uses TRBV29-1 and TRBJ2-2, with D possibly TRBD2 on 6 matching bases. The ends were cut back, 7 bases at V and 7 bases at J, with 13 bases in the middle. The length of the CDR3 is 12 residues. CDR1 is SQVTM and CDR2 is ANQGSEA in the germline V gene. CDR3 in DNA: TGCAGCGGGAGGGCCCCGAGCGGGGAGCTGTTTTTT. Translating gives CSGRAPSGELFF.

This clone appeared a single time. This rearrangement joins TRBV6-6 to TRBJ1-2; 7 positions agree with TRBD1. V lost 6 bases and J lost 8; bases outside the gene matches: 12. The CDR3 loop spans 14 amino acids. Per the germline V gene, CDR1 is MNHNY and CDR2 is SVGAGI (reference sequence). CDR3: CASSDGQASLGYTF. Here the CDR3 DNA reads TGTGCCAGCAGCGACGGACAGGCTAGTTTGGGCTACACCTTC.

This clone was observed a handful of times. This chain connects TRBV18 to TRBJ1-5; D gene unclear. V lost 3 bases, J lost 0 bases, and 9 bases lay in between. CDR1 KGHSH and CDR2 LQKENI come from the germline V gene. The CDR3 covers 15 residues. CDR3 nucleotide sequence: TGTGCCAGCTCACCCGACGGCAATAGCAATCAGCCCCAGCATTTT. As protein: CASSPDGNSNQPQHF.

The chain carries TRBV18 and TRBJ1-2; 7 nucleotides match TRBD1. The trim removed 4 bases at V and 8 bases at J, leaving 10 bases unmatched. This CDR3 region has 14 residues. Germline CDR1 KGHSH, CDR2 LQKENI. Here the CDR3 DNA reads TGTGCCAGCTCACGGGATACAGGGGTTTACGGCTACACCTTC. Its protein product is CASSRDTGVYGYTF.

The gene calls are TRBV6-1 and TRBJ2-3; D uncertain. CDR3 length: 13 amino acids. Trimming left V 4 bases short and J 2 bases short, with 7 bases between. Germline V gene data show CDR1 as MNHNS and CDR2 as SASEGT. CDR3 in amino acids: CASSVGNTDTQYF. As DNA, the CDR3 is TGTGCCAGCAGTGTAGGTAACACAGATACGCAGTATTTT.

The V gene is TRBV7-8, the J gene TRBJ1-5; tentatively, D is TRBD1 (5 bases). With 1 base removed from V and 7 bases from J, the gap between germline ends came to 8 bases. The V gene's germline CDR1 is SGHVS and CDR2 FQNEAQ. The CDR3 has 13 residues. CDR3 nucleotides: TGTGCCAGCAGCTTAGGACAGCTCCAGCCCCAGCATTTT. This translates into CASSLGQLQPQHF.

The rearrangement joins TRBV20-1 to TRBJ2-3; possibly TRBD1 for D (5 bases). V was cut by 4 bases and J by 6 bases, with 8 bases left in between. This CDR3 has 11 residues. Germline values: CDR1 DFQATT, CDR2 SNEGSKA (reference sequence). Written as DNA, the CDR3 is TGCAGTGCTACCGCAGGGGATACGCAGTATTTT. Translating it yields CSATAGDTQYF.